This T cell receptor beta chain appears in the sequencing data of a study of T cell clonotyping in hematopoietic cell transplantation. Study conclusions and caveats: At the given depth, recipient repertoires were over 95% de novo clonotypes. Cells were unsorted, so CD4 and CD8 contributions were not separated.

This clone has a single count. Its antigen is unidentified. The CDR3 covers 13 residues. Trimming stripped 2 bases from V and 8 bases from J, with 9 bases between. Germline V lookup: CDR1 MNHEY, CDR2 SMNVEV (reference sequence). Clones were read by immunoSEQ multiplex PCR, and TCRdb kept only the in-frame ones, dropping some. The table has about 28,000 clones, more than 85% seen once. The time point was: recipient sample about 28 days before transplant, after cytoreduction. The chain has TRBV27 and TRBJ1-4, with a weak D call TRBD1 (5 bases). This TCR derives from a man over 45 with acute myeloid leukemia. Some clones in this sample may be carry-over from other donors' samples. Source: peripheral blood mononuclear cells, taken before stem cell transplant. Here the CDR3 reads CASSLGGLEKLFF. The CDR3 coding sequence is TGTGCCAGCAGTTTAGGGGGGTTGGAAAAACTGTTTTTT.